One and the same sample provided the 25 T cell receptor beta chains below, sequenced in a study of blood T cell repertoires in COVID-19. Profiled with immunoSEQ multiplex PCR; TCRdb holds only in-frame clones, not every one. The table records 130,000 to 150,000 clones, 85% of them present only once. Material for sequencing was peripheral blood. The source is a middle-aged woman with active or convalescent COVID-19.

This chain's CDR3 is CASSLAGTVADEQYF. Written as DNA, the CDR3 is TGCGCCAGCAGCTTGGCCGGGACTGTAGCGGACGAGCAGTACTTC. V gene TRBV5-1 combines with J gene TRBJ2-7; D may be TRBD2 (6 bases). Trimming pared 0 bases from V and 5 bases from J, leaving 15 bases between. The germline gives CDR1 SGHRS, CDR2 YFSETQ. The CDR3 contains 15 residues.

The chain couples TRBV11-2 to TRBJ1-2; the D is unclear. V lost 3 bases and J 0 bases, leaving 14 bases between the germline ends. Per the germline V gene, CDR1 is SGHAT and CDR2 is FQNNGV. The CDR3 sequence is 16 residues long. The CDR3, as DNA: TGTGCCAGCAGCTTGGAGGGTCCGCTAGCTAACTATGGCTACACCTTC. Translating it yields CASSLEGPLANYGYTF.

J is TRBJ1-2 and V is TRBV4-1, with D perhaps matching TRBD1 (6 bases). This CDR3 region has 16 residues. Germline lookup yields CDR1 MGHRA and CDR2 YSYEKL. V lost 2 bases and J lost 4, with 17 bases in between. CDR3 in DNA: TGCGCCAGCAGCCAACCTCTATCGGGGGGCATCTATGGCTACACCTTC. Translation gives CASSQPLSGGIYGYTF.

This clone was detected once. This chain uses TRBV2 with TRBJ1-5; a weak D match, TRBD1 (5 bases). The CDR3 sequence is 15 residues long. V dropped 7 bases and J dropped 2 bases, with 15 bases sitting between them. The germline V gene has CDR1 SNHLY and CDR2 FYNNEI. CDR3 protein: CASKVREWGNQPQHF. The CDR3 region has the DNA TGTGCCAGCAAAGTCAGGGAATGGGGCAATCAGCCCCAGCATTTT.

This chain uses TRBV6-5 with TRBJ2-7, with 11 positions matching TRBD2. This CDR3 spans 14 amino acids. Germline lookup yields CDR1 MNHEY and CDR2 SVGAGI. Germline trimming cut 6 bases from V and 5 bases from J; bases unmatched to any gene: 6. CDR3 protein: CASRGTSGSNEQYF. The CDR3 DNA reads as TGTGCCAGCAGGGGAACTAGCGGGAGCAACGAGCAGTACTTC.

The CDR3 DNA is TGTGCCAGCCAGGGACAGAAAGCTGAAAAACTGTTTTTT. It is translated as CASQGQKAEKLFF. The chain couples TRBV6-5 to TRBJ1-4, with 7 bases that match TRBD1. Germline CDR1 and CDR2: MNHEY and SVGAGI. The CDR3 totals 13 residues. V lost 8 bases, J lost 7 bases, and 7 bases stayed unmatched.

The chain joins TRBV9 to TRBJ1-6, with 7 bases matching TRBD1. The CDR3 spans 15 residues. Trimming took 1 base from V and 7 from J; bases not matched to a gene: 5. The V gene's germline CDR1 is SGDLS and CDR2 YYNGEE. The DNA of the CDR3 is TGTGCCAGCAGCGTAACCGGGACAGTGAATTCACCCCTCCACTTT. Encoded protein: CASSVTGTVNSPLHF.

This clone appeared once. The V and J genes are TRBV2 and TRBJ1-2, with a tentative D call TRBD1 (6 bases). CDR1 is SNHLY and CDR2 is FYNNEI in the germline V gene. The CDR3 has 13 amino acids. Trimming removed 6 bases at V and 8 bases at J, with 16 bases between. DNA of the CDR3: TGTGCCAGCAGCAAACGGGGGGCTGAGGGCTACACCTTC. As protein: CASSKRGAEGYTF.

The chain carries TRBV24-1 and TRBJ1-2, with 8 nucleotides matching TRBD1. CDR1 KGHDR and CDR2 SFDVKD come from the germline V gene. J lost 6 bases, V lost 7 bases, and 9 bases had no gene match. The CDR3 runs to 14 residues. The chain's CDR3 is CATSLGQASNGYTF. As DNA, the CDR3 is TGTGCCACCAGCTTGGGACAGGCATCGAATGGCTACACCTTC.

V usage is TRBV15 and J usage is TRBJ1-4, with 7 bases that match TRBD1. The CDR3 sequence is 15 residues long. Germline V gene data show CDR1 as LNHNV and CDR2 as YYDKDF (reference sequence). J gave up 3 bases and V 8 bases, and 9 bases lay outside the gene matches. The CDR3 DNA sequence: TGTGCCACCTCAGGGGACAGTTTTTCTAATGAAAAACTGTTTTTT. Protein sequence: CATSGDSFSNEKLFF.

This rearrangement joins TRBV9 to TRBJ2-7; 9 bases are shared with TRBD1. The CDR3 runs to 13 residues. Germline CDR1 reads SGDLS; CDR2 reads YYNGEE. V trimming: 4 bases; J trimming: 3 bases; junction bases outside the gene matches: 2. The CDR3 sequence: CASSLGQGYEQYF. The CDR3 DNA sequence: TGTGCCAGCAGCCTGGGACAGGGCTACGAGCAGTACTTC. Full variable domain (rest looked up from reference TRBV9 and TRBJ2-7): DSGVTQTPKHLITATGQRVTLRCSPRSGDLSVYWYQQSLDQGLQFLIQYYNGEERAKGNILERFSAQQFPDLHSELNLSSLELGDSALYFCASSLGQGYEQYFGPGTRLTVT.

J is TRBJ2-2 and V is TRBV3-1 (or the pseudogene TRBV3-2), with 10 nucleotides matching TRBD2. V lost 6 bases to trimming and J lost 5 bases; unmatched junction nucleotides: 18. The CDR3 sequence is 19 residues long. Germline V gene data show CDR1 as LGHDT and CDR2 as YNNKEL (reference sequence). The CDR3 here is CASSNTFVRLAGGTGELFF. The CDR3 coding sequence is TGTGCCAGCAGTAACACTTTTGTGAGACTAGCGGGCGGGACCGGGGAGCTGTTTTTT.

The gene calls are TRBV5-1 and TRBJ2-7; TRBD2 matches 12 bases. The CDR3 covers 15 residues. Germline values: CDR1 SGHRS, CDR2 YFSETQ. V dropped 4 bases and J dropped 1; count of bases not matched to a gene: 3. The CDR3 sequence is CASSLGTSGSYEQYF. The DNA for the CDR3 is TGCGCCAGCAGCCTGGGGACTAGCGGGTCCTACGAGCAGTACTTC.

The chain carries TRBV5-1 and TRBJ1-2; the D gene is possibly TRBD1 (5 bases). The CDR3 is 15 residues long. Germline values: CDR1 SGHRS, CDR2 YFSETQ. V was shortened by 7 bases and J by 4 bases, with 20 bases between the two germline ends. The CDR3: CASGGLVSGTYGYTF. The CDR3 DNA reads as TGCGCCAGCGGGGGGTTGGTCAGTGGGACCTATGGCTACACCTTC. Drawing the rest from reference TRBV5-1 and TRBJ1-2, the complete variable domain is KAGVTQTPRYLIKTRGQQVTLSCSPISGHRSVSWYQQTPGQGLQFLFEYFSETQRNKGNFPGRFSGRQFSNSRSEMNVSTLELGDSALYLCASGGLVSGTYGYTFGSGTRLTVV.

V usage is TRBV7-6 and J usage is TRBJ2-5; 12 positions match TRBD2. V dropped 4 bases and J dropped 5; count of bases not matched to a gene: 11. This CDR3 comprises 17 residues. Germline V CDR1 and CDR2: SGHVS, FNYEAQ. The CDR3 bases are TGTGCCAGCAGCTCCGATATCCCTAGCGGGAGGGCTGAGACCCAGTACTTC. Its translation: CASSSDIPSGRAETQYF.

The V call is TRBV18, the J call TRBJ2-7, with TRBD1 matching 9 bases. The V gene end was trimmed by 3 bases and the J gene end by 4 bases; junction bases not matched to a gene: 4. The germline CDR1 and CDR2 sequences are KGHSH and LQKENI. The CDR3 is 14 amino acids. CDR3: CASSPKDRGYEQYF. The CDR3, as DNA: TGTGCCAGCTCACCTAAGGACAGGGGTTACGAGCAGTACTTC.

The chain joins TRBV3-1 (or the pseudogene TRBV3-2) to TRBJ1-3; a possible D gene is TRBD1 (6 bases). V lost 8 bases, J lost 4 bases, and 15 bases lay in between. In germline, CDR1 is LGHDT, CDR2 YNNKEL (reference sequence). The CDR3 has 14 amino acids. This chain's CDR3 is CASGTGTPGNTIYF. The CDR3 region has the DNA TGTGCCAGCGGGACCGGGACACCCGGAAACACCATATATTTT.

This clone was counted a single time. This sequence joins TRBV3-1 (or the pseudogene TRBV3-2) and TRBJ2-7, with 8 bases that match TRBD2. Germline CDR1 LGHDT, CDR2 YNNKEL (reference sequence). CDR3 length: 16 amino acids. The junction had 6 bases not matched to a gene; V was cut back by 1 base and J by 1 base. DNA for the CDR3: TGTGCCAGCAGCCAAGGAAGCGGGGGTCGGTCCTACGAGCAGTACTTC. It yields the protein CASSQGSGGRSYEQYF.

The V and J genes are TRBV28 and TRBJ1-1, with D hard to call. The V end was cut by 3 bases, the J end by 0 bases, with 5 bases between. Germline V gives CDR1 MDHEN, CDR2 SYDVKM. The CDR3 loop spans 13 amino acids. In DNA form, the CDR3 reads TGTGCCAGCAGTTTTCGTGTGAACACTGAAGCTTTCTTT. The encoded protein is CASSFRVNTEAFF.

This chain uses TRBV28 with TRBJ1-1; 9 bases fit TRBD1. CDR1 and CDR2 (germline): MDHEN, SYDVKM. The CDR3 is 15 amino acids. V shed 5 bases, J shed 3 bases, and the junction held 7 bases outside the gene matches. Here the CDR3 reads CASSLDGTGYTEAFF. For the CDR3, the DNA is TGTGCCAGCAGTCTAGATGGGACAGGGTACACTGAAGCTTTCTTT.

The table lists this clone with a few counts. The chain uses TRBV5-4 and TRBJ2-7, with 8 bases aligning to TRBD1. With 4 bases clipped from V and 6 bases from J, the junction kept 3 bases outside the gene matches. CDR3 length equals 12 residues. CDR1 is SGHNT, CDR2 YYREEE, per germline (reference sequence). The CDR3 spells CASSAGTGEQYF. The CDR3 DNA reads as TGTGCCAGCAGCGCCGGGACAGGCGAGCAGTACTTC.

This chain connects TRBV6-5 to TRBJ2-7; 7 positions match TRBD1. V shed 6 bases, J shed 3 bases, and the junction held 11 bases outside the gene matches. Germline V gene sequence: CDR1 MNHEY, CDR2 SVGAGI. CDR3 size: 15 residues. The CDR3 loop reads CASRDAGGSFYEQYF. CDR3 nucleotide sequence: TGTGCCAGCAGGGACGCAGGGGGATCCTTCTACGAGCAGTACTTC.

V and J are TRBV28 and TRBJ2-7, with D perhaps matching TRBD2 (5 bases). The CDR3 consists of 14 residues. CDR1 and CDR2 (germline): MDHEN, SYDVKM. V was clipped by 6 bases and J by 7 bases, with 19 bases between them. This CDR3 is CASSERAAVREQYF. The DNA for the CDR3 is TGTGCCAGCAGCGAACGCGCAGCGGTGAGGGAGCAGTACTTC.

CDR3 in amino acids: CATSDLRVRRGRTEAFF. CDR3 bases: TGTGCCACCAGTGATTTGAGGGTCAGGCGCGGGAGAACTGAAGCTTTCTTT. The chain has TRBV24-1 and TRBJ1-1; D not certain. V gave up 0 bases and J gave up 5 bases, with 18 bases separating them. The CDR3 totals 17 residues. The germline V gene encodes CDR1 KGHDR and CDR2 SFDVKD.

The chain uses TRBV29-1 and TRBJ2-1, with 9 bases fitting TRBD2. The J segment lost 5 bases and the V segment lost 6 bases, leaving 8 bases of the junction unmatched. This CDR3 has 14 amino acids. Per the germline V gene, CDR1 is SQVTM and CDR2 is ANQGSEA. This chain's CDR3 is CSVNSGRAHNEQFF. The CDR3, as DNA: TGCAGCGTGAATAGCGGGAGAGCCCACAATGAGCAGTTCTTC.